This entry lists 20 T cell receptor beta chains sequenced from one sample in a study of T-cell memory formation after mild COVID-19. Each CDR3 protein is one row after TCRdb ran MiXCR on the 5' RACE reads. The table includes around 510,000 distinct CDR3 sequences, roughly 22% detected once. Sequences were obtained from PBMCs or a T cell subset sorted from them (not recorded which). The receptors were gathered from an adult woman who had mild COVID-19 (a few samples of this study predate the infection). Cell type and time point are not known.

This clonotype occurred a few times. V gene TRBV27 combines with J gene TRBJ2-1; D may be TRBD1 or TRBD2 (6 bases each). CDR3 length: 18 residues. Germline CDR1 is MNHEY and CDR2 is SMNVEV (reference sequence). Trimming removed 0 bases from V and 4 bases from J, with 19 bases in between. The CDR3 is CASSLSRSGALGYNEQFF. As DNA, the CDR3 is TGTGCCAGCAGTTTATCCCGGTCGGGGGCATTGGGGTACAATGAGCAGTTCTTC.

This clonotype has a handful of counts. This chain joins TRBV7-9 and TRBJ2-7; D is uncertain. Germline CDR1 reads SEHNR; CDR2 reads FQNEAQ (reference sequence). The CDR3 loop spans 16 amino acids. The germline V and J ends were trimmed by 2 bases and 0 bases, with 14 bases remaining between them. DNA for the CDR3: TGTGCCAGCAGCTTATCTGGCGGCGCGAGCTCCTACGAGCAGTACTTC. It specifies CASSLSGGASSYEQYF.

This clonotype has at least ten counts. This chain connects TRBV20-1 to TRBJ1-5; possible D gene TRBD1, 5 bases. V was clipped by 8 bases and J by 2 bases, with 10 bases between them. This CDR3 comprises 12 residues. Germline V gene sequence: CDR1 DFQATT, CDR2 SNEGSKA (reference sequence). The CDR3: CSQRGRNQPQHF. CDR3 in DNA: TGCAGTCAGCGGGGCCGCAATCAGCCCCAGCATTTT.

The chain carries TRBV4-1 and TRBJ1-3; D perhaps matches TRBD1 (5 bases). V was clipped by 0 bases and J by 0 bases, with 9 bases between them. From germline, CDR1 is MGHRA and CDR2 YSYEKL. The CDR3 sequence is 16 residues long. The CDR3 coding sequence is TGCGCCAGCAGCCAAGAACAGGAAATCTCTGGAAACACCATATATTTT. It specifies CASSQEQEISGNTIYF.

In this sample, this clonotype turned up a few times. This rearrangement joins TRBV20-1 to TRBJ2-1; D is perhaps TRBD1 or TRBD2 (5 bases each). This CDR3 has 17 amino acids. In germline, CDR1 is DFQATT, CDR2 SNEGSKA (reference sequence). Trimming removed 0 bases at V and 4 bases at J, with 19 bases between. The CDR3 loop is CSARDWGQAGHYNEQFF. In DNA form, the CDR3 reads TGCAGTGCTAGAGATTGGGGCCAGGCGGGTCATTACAATGAGCAGTTCTTC.

The chain is built from TRBV12-3 or TRBV12-4 and TRBJ2-3; possibly TRBD1 for D (6 bases). This CDR3 comprises 15 residues. V was trimmed by 2 bases and J by 3 bases, leaving 12 bases between them. CDR3 nucleotide sequence: TGTGCCAGCAGTTTACTGGGGGCTAGAACAGATACGCAGTATTTT. The encoded protein is CASSLLGARTDTQYF.

V and J are TRBV20-1 and TRBJ2-4; tentative D call: TRBD2 (6 bases). The germline V gene has CDR1 DFQATT and CDR2 SNEGSKA (reference sequence). The CDR3 totals 16 residues. V lost 0 bases and J lost 1, with 13 bases in between. The DNA of the CDR3 is TGCAGTGCTAGAGAACATATCCTAGCGGCCAAAAACATTCAGTACTTC. Encoded protein: CSAREHILAAKNIQYF.

This chain joins TRBV6-6 and TRBJ2-7; the D gene is possibly TRBD1 (6 bases). The germline gives CDR1 MNHNY, CDR2 SVGAGI (reference sequence). The CDR3 totals 12 residues. V was trimmed by 7 bases and J by 2 bases, leaving 9 bases between them. This CDR3 is CASTGETYEQYF. The CDR3 nucleotides read TGTGCCAGCACAGGGGAGACCTACGAGCAGTACTTC.

This clonotype appeared a few times. V usage is TRBV29-1 and J usage is TRBJ1-2; no reliable D call. CDR3 length equals 12 residues. V lost 5 bases and J 4 bases, leaving 11 bases between the germline ends. CDR1 and CDR2 from the germline V gene are SQVTM and ANQGSEA. The chain's CDR3 is CSVWTERYGYTF. As DNA, the CDR3 is TGCAGCGTTTGGACGGAGCGCTATGGCTACACCTTC.

The chain recombines TRBV12-3 or TRBV12-4 with TRBJ2-3; TRBD1 aligns across 7 bases. The V and J ends lost 6 bases and 10 bases, in that order; junction bases with no gene match: 7. The CDR3 extends over 12 amino acids. CDR3 nucleotides: TGTGCCAGCAGCGGACAGGTTACGCCGCAGTATTTT. It is translated as CASSGQVTPQYF.

The sample holds a few counts of this clonotype. This sequence joins TRBV7-6 and TRBJ2-3; 8 bases line up with TRBD2. The germline V gene has CDR1 SGHVS and CDR2 FNYEAQ. This CDR3 contains 16 residues. V was pared by 5 bases and J by 0 bases, with 7 bases of the junction left unmatched. The CDR3 sequence is CASSAIAGLSTDTQYF. CDR3 bases: TGTGCCAGCAGCGCAATAGCGGGGCTAAGCACAGATACGCAGTATTTT.

Only a few counts were recorded for this clonotype. The rearrangement joins TRBV23-1 to TRBJ2-1; D might be TRBD1 (6 bases). TRBV23-1 is an open reading frame, and its role is uncertain. The CDR3 extends over 15 amino acids. The V gene lost 0 bases and the J gene lost 10 bases, with 16 bases spanning the gap. The CDR3 loop reads CASSQSSGQPEEQFF. The CDR3 DNA follows: TGCGCCAGCAGTCAATCGAGCGGACAGCCGGAGGAGCAGTTCTTC.

This clonotype was counted only a few times. This rearrangement joins TRBV7-9 to TRBJ2-7; D remains unclear. V lost 5 bases to trimming and J lost 6 bases, with 8 bases between them. Per germline, CDR1 SEHNR and CDR2 FQNEAQ (reference sequence). The CDR3 length is 11 residues. CDR3 coding DNA: TGTGCCAGCAGCCCTGCTGTCGAGCAGTACTTC. This encodes CASSPAVEQYF.

This chain joins TRBV24-1 and TRBJ2-1; no clear D. The CDR3 runs to 13 residues. The V gene lost 9 bases and the J gene lost 7 bases, with 15 bases spanning the gap. Per the germline V gene, CDR1 is KGHDR and CDR2 is SFDVKD. The CDR3 reads CATAQVGMNEQFF. CDR3 in DNA: TGTGCCACCGCGCAGGTAGGAATGAATGAGCAGTTCTTC.

Only a few counts were recorded for this clonotype. V usage is TRBV14 and J usage is TRBJ2-7; D not resolved. There are 15 residues in the CDR3. The V gene's germline CDR1 is SGHDN and CDR2 FVKESK. The V end was cut by 1 base, the J end by 0 bases, with 10 bases between. CDR3 DNA sequence: TGTGCCAGCAGCCAAGTTACGCAGAGCTCCTACGAGCAGTACTTC. This encodes CASSQVTQSSYEQYF.

The chain recombines TRBV15 with TRBJ2-5; D is uncertain. This CDR3 contains 12 residues. Germline CDR1 reads LNHNV; CDR2 reads YYDKDF (reference sequence). V lost 0 bases and J 4 bases, leaving 3 bases between the germline ends. The chain's CDR3 is CATSRDLETQYF. CDR3 coding DNA: TGTGCCACCAGCAGAGATTTAGAGACCCAGTACTTC.

This clonotype was seen more than once but under ten times. The chain uses TRBV12-3 or TRBV12-4 and TRBJ1-5; TRBD1 matches 7 bases. There are 14 residues in the CDR3. Germline trimming cut 8 bases from V and 7 bases from J; bases unmatched to any gene: 11. The CDR3 coding sequence is TGTGCCAGCGGGGGGACAGCCGGTATGCAGCCCCAGCATTTT. As protein: CASGGTAGMQPQHF.

In this sample, this clonotype turned up a few times. This chain joins TRBV11-2 and TRBJ2-1; 8 bases are shared with TRBD2. The junction had 3 bases not matched to a gene; V was cut back by 4 bases and J by 4 bases. The CDR3 extends over 14 amino acids. CDR1 and CDR2 (germline): SGHAT, FQNNGV. The CDR3 sequence is CASSSQRGYNEQFF. Here the CDR3 DNA reads TGTGCCAGCAGCTCCCAGCGGGGGTACAATGAGCAGTTCTTC. Filled out from reference TRBV11-2 and TRBJ2-1, the complete variable domain reads EAGVAQSPRYKIIEKRQSVAFWCNPISGHATLYWYQQILGQGPKLLIQFQNNGVVDDSQLPKDRFSAERLKGVDSTLKIQPAKLEDSAVYLCASSSQRGYNEQFFGPGTRLTVL.

V usage is TRBV20-1 and J usage is TRBJ1-2; perhaps TRBD1 as D (6 bases). With 0 bases removed from V and 0 bases from J, the gap between germline ends came to 17 bases. The CDR3 has 17 amino acids. CDR1 is DFQATT and CDR2 is SNEGSKA in the germline V gene (reference sequence). As DNA, the CDR3 is TGCAGTGCTAGAGAGGAGGGACAAACCCCTACTAACTATGGCTACACCTTC. Translation gives CSAREEGQTPTNYGYTF.

This clonotype has a handful of counts. The chain recombines TRBV28 with TRBJ2-5; D ambiguous. The CDR3 loop spans 9 amino acids. Trimming removed 8 bases at V and 7 bases at J, with 5 bases between. Germline CDR1 MDHEN, CDR2 SYDVKM. The CDR3 spells CASGRTQYF. The CDR3 nucleotides are TGTGCCAGCGGGCGGACCCAGTACTTC.